The TCR beta chain described here comes from a study of TIL therapy for anti-PD-1-resistant metastatic lung cancer. Time point given: pre-treatment sample, taken before nivolumab and TIL therapy. Enrollment ran from October 2017 to early 2020. With respect to this clone: Its target is not known.

This was the immunoSEQ v3 assay. Data came from immunoSEQ multiplex PCR; TCRdb stores just in-frame clones and leaves some out. The sample yields about 32,000 clones, 74% seen once. Findings and limits, study-wide: After infusion, TIL clonotypes partly replaced peripheral T cells and declined over months.

V was cut by 6 bases and J by 0 bases, with 12 bases left in between. The CDR3 extends over 14 amino acids. Germline values: CDR1 MNHEY, CDR2 SVGAGI. The receptor was derived from a woman aged 25-80 years with non-small cell lung cancer. The sequences come from blood, collected at baseline. This chain uses TRBV6-5 with TRBJ2-7; D is possibly TRBD2 (6 bases). CDR3 coding DNA: TGTGCCAGCAGCCAAGAGACTAGCTCCTACGAGCAGTACTTC. Amino acid sequence: CASSQETSSYEQYF.